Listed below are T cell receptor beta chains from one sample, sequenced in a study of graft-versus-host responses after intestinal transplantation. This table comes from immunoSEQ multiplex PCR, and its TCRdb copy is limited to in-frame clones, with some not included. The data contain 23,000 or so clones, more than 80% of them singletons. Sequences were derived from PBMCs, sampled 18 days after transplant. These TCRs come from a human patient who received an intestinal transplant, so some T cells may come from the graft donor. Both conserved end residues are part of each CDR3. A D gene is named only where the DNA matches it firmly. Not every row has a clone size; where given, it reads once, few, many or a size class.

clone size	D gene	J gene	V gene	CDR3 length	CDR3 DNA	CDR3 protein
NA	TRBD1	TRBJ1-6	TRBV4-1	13	TGCGCCAGCAGCCAAGAGGGAGGGACAGGGACCCAGTTT	CASSQEGGTGTQF
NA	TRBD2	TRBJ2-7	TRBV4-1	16	TGCGCCAGCAGCCAAGCCGATACCGGGGGGACCTACGAGCAGTACTTC	CASSQADTGGTYEQYF
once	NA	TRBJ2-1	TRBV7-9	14	TGTGCCAGCAGCTCAACTAGTGATCTGGGGGATCTGTTCTTC	CASSSTSDLGDLFF
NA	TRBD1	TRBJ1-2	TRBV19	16	TGTGCCAGTAGTATAAGGGAAACAGGGGCAAACTATGGCTACACCTTC	CASSIRETGANYGYTF
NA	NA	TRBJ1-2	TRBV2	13	TGTGCCGCATACAGGGTGACTAACTATGGCTACACCTTC	CAAYRVTNYGYTF
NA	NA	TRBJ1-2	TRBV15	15	TGTGCCACCAGCAGAGGACGGACAGAGCTCTATGGCTACACCTTC	CATSRGRTELYGYTF
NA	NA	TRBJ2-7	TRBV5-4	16	TGTGCCAGCAGCTTGGGACAGGGTGGGGGGCTAAACGAGCAGTACTTC	CASSLGQGGGLNEQYF
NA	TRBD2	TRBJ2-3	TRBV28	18	TGTGCCAGCAGTTCCCACTTCTCTAGCGGGGGAGTCACAGATACGCAGTATTTT	CASSSHFSSGGVTDTQYF
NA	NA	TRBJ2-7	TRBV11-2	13	TGTGCCAGCGGGCGGGACGGGGACTACGAGCAGTACTTC	CASGRDGDYEQYF
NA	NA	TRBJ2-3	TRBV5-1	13	TGCGCCAGCAGCTTGGATGTCACAGATACGCAGTATTTT	CASSLDVTDTQYF
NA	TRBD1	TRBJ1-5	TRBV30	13	TGTGCCTGGGCAGGGGGCAGCAATCAGCCCCAGCATTTT	CAWAGGSNQPQHF
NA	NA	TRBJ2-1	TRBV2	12	TGTGCCAGCACTGACTCCTACAATGAGCAGTTCTTC	CASTDSYNEQFF
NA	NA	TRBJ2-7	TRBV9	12	TGTGCCAGCAGCGTAGAAAAGGGCGAGCAGTACTTC	CASSVEKGEQYF
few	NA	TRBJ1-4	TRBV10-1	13	TGCGCCAGCAGTTCAACAAACGGGGAAAAACTGTTTTTT	CASSSTNGEKLFF
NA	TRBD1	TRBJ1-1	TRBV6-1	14	TGTGCCAGCAATCGGGACAGCAGAAACACTGAAGCTTTCTTT	CASNRDSRNTEAFF
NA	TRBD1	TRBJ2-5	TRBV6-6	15	TGTGCCAGCAGTCCCGGGCGACAGGGATGGGAGACCCAGTACTTC	CASSPGRQGWETQYF
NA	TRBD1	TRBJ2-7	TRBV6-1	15	TGTGCCAGCAGTTCCGGACAGGGGGCGGGTTACGAGCAGTACTTC	CASSSGQGAGYEQYF